The rows below give T cell receptor beta chains drawn from one sample of a study of blood T cells in healthy people across ages. From the 5' RACE reads, TCRdb called clonotypes with MiXCR, one entry per CDR3 protein. The sample records approximately 670,000 distinct CDR3 sequences, about 43% being singletons. Input material: blood. The receptors come from an elderly man in good health. Each CDR3 is given with its conserved first and last residue. Each record gives: J gene, clone size, D gene, V gene, CDR3 length, CDR3 DNA, CDR3 protein. A D gene is named only where the DNA matches it firmly. Size is stated for part of the rows, as once, few or many counts, or as a class when the clone is expanded.

J: TRBJ2-7; size: .; D: TRBD1; V: TRBV4-3; length: 15; DNA: TGCGCCAGCAGCCAAGCTCCGGGACAGCTTTACGAGCAGTACTTC; CDR3: CASSQAPGQLYEQYF
J: TRBJ2-5; size: .; D: .; V: TRBV24-1; length: 16; DNA: TGTGCCACCAGTGATCCCCAGCCGGGGGAACAAGAGACCCAGTACTTC; CDR3: CATSDPQPGEQETQYF
J: TRBJ2-2; size: .; D: .; V: TRBV12-3/TRBV12-4; length: 17; DNA: TGTGCCAGCAGTTTCTTTTGGGACGGGTATAACACCGGGGAGCTGTTTTTT; CDR3: CASSFFWDGYNTGELFF
J: TRBJ2-1; size: .; D: TRBD2; V: TRBV20-1; length: 15; DNA: TGCAGTGCTAGAGTTGCGGCTAGGGGAGGGAATGAGCAGTTCTTC; CDR3: CSARVAARGGNEQFF
J: TRBJ2-3; size: few; D: TRBD1; V: TRBV10-3; length: 14; DNA: TGTGCCATTCAGGACAGGGGGCGAGAAGATACGCAGTATTTT; CDR3: CAIQDRGREDTQYF
J: TRBJ2-7; size: .; D: TRBD1; V: TRBV20-1; length: 15; DNA: TGCAGTGCTAGGCCGGGACAGGGGGCCGTCTACGAGCAGTACTTC; CDR3: CSARPGQGAVYEQYF
J: TRBJ1-4; size: .; D: TRBD1; V: TRBV5-1; length: 14; DNA: TGCGCCAGCAGCCCGGGACAGGAGAATGAAAAACTGTTTTTT; CDR3: CASSPGQENEKLFF
J: TRBJ2-1; size: many; D: .; V: TRBV20-1; length: 15; DNA: TGCAGTGCTCCCCCGTACGGCAGGGCCAACAATGAGCAGTTCTTC; CDR3: CSAPPYGRANNEQFF
J: TRBJ2-7; size: few; D: .; V: TRBV25-1; length: 14; DNA: TGTGCCAGCAGCGAAGACAGAAACTCCTACGAGCAGTACTTC; CDR3: CASSEDRNSYEQYF
J: TRBJ2-3; size: few; D: .; V: TRBV10-3; length: 16; DNA: TGTGCCATCAGTGCCTCGGGGCGGAAGACCACAGATACGCAGTATTTT; CDR3: CAISASGRKTTDTQYF
J: TRBJ2-5; size: .; D: TRBD1; V: TRBV7-8; length: 15; DNA: TGTGCCAGCAGCTTCCGACAGGGATCAAGAGAGACCCAGTACTTC; CDR3: CASSFRQGSRETQYF
J: TRBJ1-4; size: few; D: .; V: TRBV4-3; length: 15; DNA: TGCGCCAGCAGCCAAGAACATCTGGCCTCGGAAAAACTGTTTTTT; CDR3: CASSQEHLASEKLFF
J: TRBJ1-3; size: once; D: .; V: TRBV4-3; length: 15; DNA: TGCGCCAGCAGCCCGGGGAGGGGGGACGGAAACACCATATATTTT; CDR3: CASSPGRGDGNTIYF
J: TRBJ2-2; size: .; D: .; V: TRBV12-3/TRBV12-4; length: 14; DNA: TGTGCCAGTTACGGGGCACTTAACACCGGGGAGCTGTTTTTT; CDR3: CASYGALNTGELFF
J: TRBJ2-7; size: .; D: .; V: TRBV14; length: 14; DNA: TGTGCCAGCAGCCCCGCGGACTTCTCCTACGAGCAGTACTTC; CDR3: CASSPADFSYEQYF